A single sample is the source of the 21 T cell receptor beta chains below, sequenced in a study of metastatic and nonmetastatic thyroid tumors. Thyroid surgery took place with no prior treatment in any patient. TCRdb re-clonotyped the PCR reads via MiXCR. Of 4,000 to 5,000 clones in the sample, roughly 27% were seen once. Sequenced sample: adjacent normal tissue. These receptors came from a female donor with papillary thyroid cancer or a benign thyroid nodule (not recorded which). Some clones in this sample may be carry-over from other donors' samples.

By share of the sample, this clone is large (0.1 to 1%). The chain uses TRBV6-1 and TRBJ1-2; the D is unclear. This CDR3 comprises 14 residues. V was trimmed by 3 bases and J by 6 bases, leaving 14 bases between them. Per the germline V gene, CDR1 is MNHNS and CDR2 is SASEGT. The CDR3 spells CASSEQWEKNGYTF. CDR3 bases: TGTGCCAGCAGTGAGCAGTGGGAAAAAAATGGCTACACCTTC.

Judged by abundance, this clone is medium-sized. The chain employs TRBV15 and TRBJ2-7; 11 nucleotides align to TRBD2. Trimming at V came to 0 bases and at J to 5 bases, leaving 12 bases not matched to a gene. Germline CDR1 reads LNHNV; CDR2 reads YYDKDF (reference sequence). The CDR3 extends over 18 amino acids. The CDR3 bases are TGTGCCACCAGCAGAGATGAACTAGCGGGAGTACGTATGGACGAGCAGTACTTC. Its translation: CATSRDELAGVRMDEQYF.

By its share, this clone is medium-sized. DNA for the CDR3: TGTGCCAGCAGTACGGGGAGTGCGGGTACGCAGTATTTT. Residues: CASSTGSAGTQYF. This rearrangement joins TRBV28 to TRBJ2-3, with D possibly TRBD2 on 5 matching bases. The CDR3 totals 13 residues. The germline V gene encodes CDR1 MDHEN and CDR2 SYDVKM. V was cut by 5 bases and J by 8 bases, with 14 bases left in between.

This clone is termed medium-sized (0.01 to 0.1%). V is TRBV6-4 and J is TRBJ2-1; 8 nucleotides align to TRBD2. V lost 6 bases to trimming and J lost 0 bases; unmatched junction nucleotides: 7. The CDR3 totals 16 residues. The germline gives CDR1 MRHNA, CDR2 SNTAGT. The CDR3 loop is CASSRLASSSYNEQFF. The CDR3 DNA reads TGTGCCAGCAGCAGACTAGCGTCAAGCTCCTACAATGAGCAGTTCTTC.

The V and J genes are TRBV27 and TRBJ1-1, with a weak D call TRBD1 (6 bases). V lost 11 bases and J 4 bases, leaving 17 bases between the germline ends. In germline, CDR1 is MNHEY, CDR2 SMNVEV (reference sequence). CDR3 length: 13 residues. The CDR3 here is CAGTAGVRTEAFF. As DNA, the CDR3 is TGTGCCGGAACGGCAGGGGTGCGCACTGAAGCTTTCTTT.

The chain is built from TRBV6-5 and TRBJ2-1; TRBD2 agrees at 8 bases. The CDR3 runs to 20 residues. V shed 4 bases and J 7 bases; nucleotides not matched to a gene: 24. Germline V gene lookup returns CDR1 MNHEY and CDR2 SVGAGI. CDR3 sequence reads: CASSSLRGLAGRSTGNEQFF. The CDR3 DNA reads as TGTGCCAGCAGTTCGTTAAGGGGCCTAGCGGGCCGCTCTACGGGGAATGAGCAGTTCTTC.

V and J are TRBV28 and TRBJ2-7; D could derive from TRBD1 or TRBD2 (5 bases each). CDR1 is MDHEN, CDR2 SYDVKM, per germline. Between the trimmed V and J ends, which lost 7 bases and 0 bases, there was a span of 10 bases. This CDR3 region has 13 residues. CDR3 amino acids: CASTLRGSYEQYF. DNA for the CDR3: TGTGCCAGCACCCTGAGGGGCTCCTACGAGCAGTACTTC.

The chain links TRBV19 to TRBJ1-3; 8 nucleotides align to TRBD1. Trimming cost V 6 bases and J 6 bases; bases outside gene matches: 10. Germline assignment: CDR1 LNHDA and CDR2 SQIVND (reference sequence). This CDR3 comprises 15 residues. CDR3: CASRDGQGRQNTIYF. In DNA form, the CDR3 reads TGTGCCAGTAGGGACGGACAGGGACGGCAAAACACCATATATTTT.

V gene TRBV7-2 combines with J gene TRBJ1-3; TRBD1 might be the D (5 bases). This CDR3 region has 15 residues. The ends were cut back, 5 bases at V and 4 bases at J, with 15 bases in the middle. The germline CDR1 and CDR2 sequences are SGHTA and FQGNSA. The CDR3 is CASSPRGGDGNTIYF. CDR3 nucleotides: TGTGCCAGCAGCCCCAGAGGAGGGGACGGAAACACCATATATTTT.

This clone was counted only a few times. Relative to the germline gene, one junction end is altered; a read error may explain this. The chain has TRBV6-1 and TRBJ2-7; 7 nucleotides match TRBD2. This CDR3 region has 15 residues. Germline V gene lookup returns CDR1 MNHNS and CDR2 SASEGT. DNA of the CDR3: TGCGCCAGCAGTGAGTCGGCGGGAGCTGCCTACGAGCAGTACTTC. Translating gives CASSESAGAAYEQYF.

There are a few counts of this clone. The gene calls are TRBV27 and TRBJ2-7, with 8 bases fitting TRBD2. V trimming: 5 bases; J trimming: 2 bases; junction bases outside the gene matches: 17. The V gene's germline CDR1 is MNHEY and CDR2 SMNVEV (reference sequence). The length of the CDR3 is 18 residues. The CDR3 DNA follows: TGTGCCAGCAGTCGAGCCCCGGGGGGAGCGGGAGCCCCCTACGAGCAGTACTTC. This codes for CASSRAPGGAGAPYEQYF.

The V call is TRBV4-1, the J call TRBJ1-4, with D unclear. CDR3 size: 12 residues. Between the trimmed V and J ends, which lost 1 base and 14 bases, there was a span of 11 bases. Germline V lookup: CDR1 MGHRA, CDR2 YSYEKL. The CDR3 DNA reads as TGCGCCAGCAGCCAAGTCGGTCAAGCGCTGTTTTTT. Translating it yields CASSQVGQALFF.

This clone was found a few times. The chain combines TRBV27 with TRBJ2-5; D is possibly TRBD1 or TRBD2 (5 bases each). The CDR3 spans 12 residues. Per the germline V gene, CDR1 is MNHEY and CDR2 is SMNVEV (reference sequence). CDR3 sequence reads: CGSVVRGWTQYF. CDR3 nucleotides: TGTGGTAGCGTAGTCCGGGGCTGGACCCAGTACTTC.

The CDR3 loop is CATSDTGQGANYGYTF. In DNA form, the CDR3 reads TGTGCCACCAGTGATACGGGACAGGGGGCAAACTATGGCTACACCTTC. The chain joins TRBV24-1 to TRBJ1-2; TRBD1 agrees at 12 bases. Germline V gene sequence: CDR1 KGHDR, CDR2 SFDVKD. This CDR3 is built from 16 residues. The ends lost 3 bases at V and 2 bases at J; junction bases unmatched: 3.

This rearrangement joins TRBV27 to TRBJ2-1; 14 nucleotides agree with TRBD2. Per germline, CDR1 MNHEY and CDR2 SMNVEV (reference sequence). Germline trimming cut 5 bases from V and 7 bases from J; bases unmatched to any gene: 7. This CDR3 spans 16 amino acids. The CDR3 bases are TGTGCCAGCAGTACCACGGGACTAGCGGGAGTGAATGAGCAGTTCTTC. Its protein product is CASSTTGLAGVNEQFF.

Ten or more counts support this clone. This chain links TRBV5-5 with TRBJ1-1, with a possible D match to TRBD1 (6 bases). V shed 4 bases and J shed 11 bases, with 15 bases lying between them. The CDR3 contains 12 residues. Germline CDR1 reads SGHKS; CDR2 reads YYEKEE (reference sequence). CDR3: CASSPAGARAFF. In DNA, the CDR3 is TGTGCCAGCAGCCCAGCAGGGGCGAGGGCTTTCTTT.

J is TRBJ2-5 and V is TRBV6-1; D gene unclear. Germline CDR1 and CDR2: MNHNS and SASEGT. V lost 2 bases, J lost 2 bases, and 15 bases lay in between. The CDR3 consists of 16 residues. The CDR3 nucleotides are TGTGCCAGCAGTGAAAAGAGAACAGTTTCACAAGAGACCCAGTACTTC. Protein: CASSEKRTVSQETQYF.

This clone came up many times. Mismatch with germline at one junction end may stem from a read error. The chain links TRBV7-7 to TRBJ2-5; 8 nucleotides agree with TRBD1. The CDR3 runs to 16 residues. In germline, CDR1 is SSHAT, CDR2 FNYEAQ (reference sequence). CDR3 region: CASSLSDRGGGETQYF. CDR3 DNA: TGTGCTAGCAGCCTCAGTGACAGGGGAGGAGGAGAGACCCAGTACTTC. Drawing the rest from reference TRBV7-7 and TRBJ2-5, the complete variable domain is GAGVSQSPRYKVTKRGQDVTLRCDPISSHATLYWYQQALGQGPEFLTYFNYEAQPDKSGLPSDRFSAERPEGSISTLTIQRTEQRDSAMYRCASSLSDRGGGETQYFGPGTRLLVL.

This clone is a singleton in its sample. V gene TRBV7-9 combines with J gene TRBJ2-7; 8 positions match TRBD2. The CDR3 runs 15 residues. The V and J ends lost 0 bases and 4 bases, in that order; junction bases with no gene match: 5. Per the germline V gene, CDR1 is SEHNR and CDR2 is FQNEAQ (reference sequence). The DNA of the CDR3 is TGTGCCAGCAGCTTAGCGGGGACTAGTAGGTACGAGCAGTACTTC. Amino acid sequence: CASSLAGTSRYEQYF. The full variable domain, its missing parts supplied by reference TRBV7-9 and TRBJ2-7, is DTGVSQNPRHKITKRGQNVTFRCDPISEHNRLYWYRQTLGQGPEFLTYFQNEAQLEKSRLLSDRFSAERPKGSFSTLEIQRTEQGDSAMYLCASSLAGTSRYEQYFGPGTRLTVT.

This clone is a singleton in its sample. The chain links TRBV7-9 to TRBJ1-2, with D unclear. V was trimmed by 5 bases and J by 2 bases, leaving 12 bases between them. Looked up from germline, CDR1 is SEHNR and CDR2 is FQNEAQ (reference sequence). The length of the CDR3 is 14 residues. CDR3: CASSPSATNYGYTF. The CDR3 DNA is TGTGCCAGCAGCCCTTCGGCAACGAACTATGGCTACACCTTC.

This clone is labeled as large. This sequence joins TRBV10-1 and TRBJ2-1, with TRBD2 identical over 10 bases. Per the germline V gene, CDR1 is WNHNN and CDR2 is SYGVQD (reference sequence). This CDR3 contains 15 residues. The junction had 8 bases not matched to a gene; V was cut back by 2 bases and J by 10 bases. The CDR3 DNA follows: TGCGCCAGCAGTGAGGAAGCGGGAGGGCCGTGGGAGCAGTTCTTC. Amino acids: CASSEEAGGPWEQFF.